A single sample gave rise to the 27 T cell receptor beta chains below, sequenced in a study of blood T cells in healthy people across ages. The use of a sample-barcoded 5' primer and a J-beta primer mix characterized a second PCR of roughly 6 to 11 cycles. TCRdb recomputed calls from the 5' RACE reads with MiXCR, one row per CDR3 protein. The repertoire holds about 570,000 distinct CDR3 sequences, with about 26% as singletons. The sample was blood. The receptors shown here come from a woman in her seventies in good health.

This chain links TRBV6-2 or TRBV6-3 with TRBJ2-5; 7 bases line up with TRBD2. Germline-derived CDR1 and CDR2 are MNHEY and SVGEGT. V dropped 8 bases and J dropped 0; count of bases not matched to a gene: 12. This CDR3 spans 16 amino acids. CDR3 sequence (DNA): TGTGCCAGCCGCGGGGGTCCGTTGCAGTACCAAGAGACCCAGTACTTC. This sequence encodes CASRGGPLQYQETQYF.

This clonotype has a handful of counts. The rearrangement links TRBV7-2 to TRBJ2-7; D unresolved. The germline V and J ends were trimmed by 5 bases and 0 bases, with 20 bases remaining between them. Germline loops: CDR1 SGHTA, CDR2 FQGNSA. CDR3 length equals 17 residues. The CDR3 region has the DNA TGTGCCAGCAGCCTCCTTGTAGGGCTCGCCAGCTCCTACGAGCAGTACTTC. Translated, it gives CASSLLVGLASSYEQYF.

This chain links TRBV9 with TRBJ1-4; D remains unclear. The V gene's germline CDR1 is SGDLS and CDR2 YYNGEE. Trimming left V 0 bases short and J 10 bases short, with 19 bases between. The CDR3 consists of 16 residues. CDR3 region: CASSVDSHLQVGKLFF. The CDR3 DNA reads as TGTGCCAGCAGCGTAGATTCACACCTTCAGGTGGGAAAACTGTTTTTT.

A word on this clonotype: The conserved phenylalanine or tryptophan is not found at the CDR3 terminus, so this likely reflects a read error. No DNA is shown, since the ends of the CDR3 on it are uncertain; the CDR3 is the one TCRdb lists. CDR3 in amino acids: CASSLRLAGAHFRL. V gene TRBV7-2 combines with J gene TRBJ2-5; the table gives TRBD2 as D, unverified against the DNA. The CDR3 length is 14 residues, termini included. In germline, CDR1 is SGHTA, CDR2 FQGNSA.

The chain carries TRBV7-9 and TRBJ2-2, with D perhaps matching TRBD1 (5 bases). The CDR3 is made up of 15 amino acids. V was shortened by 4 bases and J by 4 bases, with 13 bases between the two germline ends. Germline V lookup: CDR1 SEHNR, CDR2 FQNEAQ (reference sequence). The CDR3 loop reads CASSSIQGGTGELFF. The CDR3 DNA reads TGTGCCAGCAGCTCAATTCAGGGTGGCACCGGGGAGCTGTTTTTT.

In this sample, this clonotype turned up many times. The CDR3 nucleotides are TGTGCCAGCAGCCCGGACCTTCGGGACACTGAAGCTTTCTTT. It is translated as CASSPDLRDTEAFF. This sequence joins TRBV7-9 and TRBJ1-1; D unclear. The CDR3 is 14 amino acids. Germline loops: CDR1 SEHNR, CDR2 FQNEAQ (reference sequence). V gave up 5 bases and J gave up 3 bases, with 13 bases separating them.

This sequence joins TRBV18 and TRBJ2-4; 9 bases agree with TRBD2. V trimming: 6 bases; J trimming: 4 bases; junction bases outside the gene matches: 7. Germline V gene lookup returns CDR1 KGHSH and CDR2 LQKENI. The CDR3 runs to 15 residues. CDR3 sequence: CASSPASGVKNIQYF. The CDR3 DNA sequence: TGTGCCAGCTCTCCAGCTAGCGGGGTGAAAAACATTCAGTACTTC.

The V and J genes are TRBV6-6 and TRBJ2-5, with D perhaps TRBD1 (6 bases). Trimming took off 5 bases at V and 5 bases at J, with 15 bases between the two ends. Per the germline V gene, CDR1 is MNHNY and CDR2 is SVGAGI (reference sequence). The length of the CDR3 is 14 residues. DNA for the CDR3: TGTGCCAGCAGTGTTACAGGGCTCGGGGAGACCCAGTACTTC. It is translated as CASSVTGLGETQYF.

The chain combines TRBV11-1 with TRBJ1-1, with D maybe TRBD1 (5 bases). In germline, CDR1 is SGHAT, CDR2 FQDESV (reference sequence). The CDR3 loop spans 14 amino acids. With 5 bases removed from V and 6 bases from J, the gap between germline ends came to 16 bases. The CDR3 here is CASSALLRGSEAFF. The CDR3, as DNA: TGTGCCAGCAGCGCCCTGTTAAGGGGCTCTGAAGCTTTCTTT.

The CDR3 DNA follows: TGCGCCAGCAGCACAGGGGGGACCGATGGCAATGAGCAGTTCTTC. Protein product: CASSTGGTDGNEQFF. J is TRBJ2-5 and V is TRBV5-1, with 8 positions matching TRBD1. The end of the DNA fits TRBJ2-1 better, so the J call may be wrong. Germline CDR1 reads SGHRS; CDR2 reads YFSETQ. This CDR3 is built from 15 residues.

The CDR3 nucleotides read TGTGCCAGCAGCCTAAGGAGGAGTGGTGAAAAACTGTTTTTT. It translates to CASSLRRSGEKLFF. The J gene is TRBJ1-4, the V gene TRBV7-2; D ambiguous. V gave up 5 bases and J gave up 7 bases, with 14 bases separating them. This CDR3 has 14 amino acids. Germline V gene sequence: CDR1 SGHTA, CDR2 FQGNSA. Looking up the rest from reference TRBV7-2 and TRBJ1-4 gives the full variable domain: GAGVSQSPSNKVTEKGKDVELRCDPISGHTALYWYRQSLGQGLEFLIYFQGNSAPDKSGLPSDRFSAERTGGSVSTLTIQRTQQEDSAVYLCASSLRRSGEKLFFGSGTQLSVL.

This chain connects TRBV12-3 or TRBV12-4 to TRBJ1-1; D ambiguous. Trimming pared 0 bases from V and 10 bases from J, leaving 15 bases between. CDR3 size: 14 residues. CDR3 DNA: TGTGCCAGCAGTTTAGCGATGTCACTCGGTGGAGCTTTCTTT. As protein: CASSLAMSLGGAFF.

The CDR3 DNA sequence: TGCAGTGCTAGCTCGGGACTATGGAGCAATCAGCCCCAGCATTTT. Its translation is CSASSGLWSNQPQHF. The chain joins TRBV20-1 to TRBJ1-5; a possible D gene is TRBD1 (5 bases). Germline values: CDR1 DFQATT, CDR2 SNEGSKA (reference sequence). The CDR3 spans 15 residues. V was clipped by 3 bases and J by 1 base, with 13 bases between them.

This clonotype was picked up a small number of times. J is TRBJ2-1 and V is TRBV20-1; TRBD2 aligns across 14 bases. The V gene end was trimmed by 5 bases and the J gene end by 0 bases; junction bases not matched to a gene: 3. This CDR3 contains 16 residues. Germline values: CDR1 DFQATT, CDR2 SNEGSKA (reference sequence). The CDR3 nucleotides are TGCAGTGCTCGGACTAGCGGGGGGCCCTCCTACAATGAGCAGTTCTTC. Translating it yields CSARTSGGPSYNEQFF.

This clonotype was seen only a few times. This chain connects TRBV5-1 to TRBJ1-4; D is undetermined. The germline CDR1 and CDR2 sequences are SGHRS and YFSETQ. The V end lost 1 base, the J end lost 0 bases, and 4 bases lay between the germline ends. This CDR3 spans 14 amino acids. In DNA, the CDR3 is TGCGCCAGCAGCTTGCTTGCAACTAATGAAAAACTGTTTTTT. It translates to CASSLLATNEKLFF.

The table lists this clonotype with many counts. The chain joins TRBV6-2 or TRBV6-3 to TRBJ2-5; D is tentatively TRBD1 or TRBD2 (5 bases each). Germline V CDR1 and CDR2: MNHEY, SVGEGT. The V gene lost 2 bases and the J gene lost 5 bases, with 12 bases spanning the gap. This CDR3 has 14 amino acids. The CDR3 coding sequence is TGTGCCAGCAGTTACGTCGCCGAGGGGGAGACCCAGTACTTC. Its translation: CASSYVAEGETQYF.

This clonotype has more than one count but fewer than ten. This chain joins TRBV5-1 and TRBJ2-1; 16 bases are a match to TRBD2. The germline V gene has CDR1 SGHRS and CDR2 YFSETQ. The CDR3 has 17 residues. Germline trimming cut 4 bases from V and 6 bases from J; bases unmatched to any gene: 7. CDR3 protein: CASSRGLAGGPVNEQFF. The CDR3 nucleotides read TGCGCCAGCAGCAGGGGACTAGCGGGGGGGCCGGTCAATGAGCAGTTCTTC.

The CDR3 DNA reads TGTGCCTGGGGGGCACTCAGGGGGAACGCAGATACGCAGTATTTT. Translated, it gives CAWGALRGNADTQYF. The chain employs TRBV30 and TRBJ2-3; TRBD1 agrees at 7 bases. The germline gives CDR1 GTSNPN, CDR2 SVGIG (reference sequence). V lost 5 bases and J lost 4; bases outside the gene matches: 12. The CDR3 length is 15 residues.

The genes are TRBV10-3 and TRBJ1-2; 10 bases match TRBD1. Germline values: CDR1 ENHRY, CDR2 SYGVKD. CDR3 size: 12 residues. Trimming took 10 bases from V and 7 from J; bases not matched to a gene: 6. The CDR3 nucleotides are TGTGCCAATTCCGGGACAGGGGTTGGCTACACCTTC. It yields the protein CANSGTGVGYTF.

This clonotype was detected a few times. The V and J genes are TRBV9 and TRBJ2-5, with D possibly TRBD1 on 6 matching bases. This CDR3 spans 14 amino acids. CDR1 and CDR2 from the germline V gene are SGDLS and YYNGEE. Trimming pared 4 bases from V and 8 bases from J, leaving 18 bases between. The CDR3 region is CASSPWGPQGTQYF. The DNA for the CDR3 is TGTGCCAGCAGCCCTTGGGGGCCTCAAGGAACCCAGTACTTC.

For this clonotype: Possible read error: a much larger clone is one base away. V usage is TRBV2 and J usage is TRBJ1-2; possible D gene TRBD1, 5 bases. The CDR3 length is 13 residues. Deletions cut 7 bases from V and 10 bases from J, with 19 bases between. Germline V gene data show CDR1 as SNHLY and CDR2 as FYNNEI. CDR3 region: CASTPGHAGDYTF. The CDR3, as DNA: TGTGCCAGCACGCCCGGGCACGCGGGGGACTACACCTTC.

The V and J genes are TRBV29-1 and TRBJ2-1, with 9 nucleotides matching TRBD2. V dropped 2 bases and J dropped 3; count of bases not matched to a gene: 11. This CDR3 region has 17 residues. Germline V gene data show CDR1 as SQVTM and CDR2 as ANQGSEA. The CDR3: CSVEIALAGPHYNEQFF. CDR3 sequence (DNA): TGCAGCGTTGAAATTGCGCTAGCGGGGCCACACTACAATGAGCAGTTCTTC.

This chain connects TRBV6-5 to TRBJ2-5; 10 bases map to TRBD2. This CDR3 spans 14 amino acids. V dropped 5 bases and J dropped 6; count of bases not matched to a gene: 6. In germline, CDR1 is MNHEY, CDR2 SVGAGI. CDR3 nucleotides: TGTGCCAGCAGTAAAGCGGGGGGGTCCCAGACCCAGTACTTC. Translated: CASSKAGGSQTQYF.

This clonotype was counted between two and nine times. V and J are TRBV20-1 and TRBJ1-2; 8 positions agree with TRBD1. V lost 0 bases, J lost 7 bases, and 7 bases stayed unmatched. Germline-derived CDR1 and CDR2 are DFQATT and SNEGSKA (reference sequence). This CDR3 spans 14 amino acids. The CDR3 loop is CSARDAGTGGGYTF. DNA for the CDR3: TGCAGTGCTAGAGACGCCGGGACAGGAGGTGGCTACACCTTC.

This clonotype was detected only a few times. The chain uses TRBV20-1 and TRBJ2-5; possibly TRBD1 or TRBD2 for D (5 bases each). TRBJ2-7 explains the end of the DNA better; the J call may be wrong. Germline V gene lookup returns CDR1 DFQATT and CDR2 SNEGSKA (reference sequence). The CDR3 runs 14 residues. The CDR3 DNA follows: TGCAGTGCGACGGACACCCGGGGAACATACGAGCAGTACTTC. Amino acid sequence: CSATDTRGTYEQYF.

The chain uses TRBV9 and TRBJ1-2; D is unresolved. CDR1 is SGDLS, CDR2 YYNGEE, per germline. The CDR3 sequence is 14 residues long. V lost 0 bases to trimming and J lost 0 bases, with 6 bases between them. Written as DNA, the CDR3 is TGTGCCAGCAGCGTAGCGGCAGCTAACTATGGCTACACCTTC. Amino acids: CASSVAAANYGYTF.

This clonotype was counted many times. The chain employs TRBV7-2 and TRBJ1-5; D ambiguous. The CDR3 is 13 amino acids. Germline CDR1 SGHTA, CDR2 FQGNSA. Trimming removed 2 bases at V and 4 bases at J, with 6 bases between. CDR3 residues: CASSLRVNQPQHF. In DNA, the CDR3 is TGTGCCAGCAGCTTAAGGGTTAATCAGCCCCAGCATTTT.